The 16 T cell receptor beta chains below come from one sample, sequenced in a study of blood T cell repertoires in COVID-19. Assay: immunoSEQ multiplex PCR; the TCRdb copy retains only in-frame clones and omits some. Of fewer than 250,000 clones listed, over 80% were seen once; the top ten hold 2.5% to 3%. Sequenced sample: PBMCs or T cells enriched from blood (not recorded which). The receptors were gathered from a young woman with acute COVID-19.

CDR3 region: CASSRDRSSYTF. CDR3 coding DNA: TGTGCCAGCAGCAGGGACAGGTCGAGCTACACCTTC. The chain uses TRBV27 and TRBJ1-2, with 8 bases fitting TRBD1. Per germline, CDR1 MNHEY and CDR2 SMNVEV (reference sequence). V lost 6 bases, J lost 9 bases, and 6 bases stayed unmatched. The CDR3 consists of 12 residues.

This clone showed up just a few times. The chain joins TRBV5-1 to TRBJ1-2; TRBD1 matches 7 bases. The CDR3 contains 18 residues. V was pared by 4 bases and J by 0 bases, with 15 bases of the junction left unmatched. Germline V gene lookup returns CDR1 SGHRS and CDR2 YFSETQ. DNA for the CDR3: TGCGCCAGCAGCGTCGCCCGGGACAGCTTTAAAGCTAACTATGGCTACACCTTC. Amino acid sequence: CASSVARDSFKANYGYTF. The full variable domain, its missing parts supplied by reference TRBV5-1 and TRBJ1-2, is KAGVTQTPRYLIKTRGQQVTLSCSPISGHRSVSWYQQTPGQGLQFLFEYFSETQRNKGNFPGRFSGRQFSNSRSEMNVSTLELGDSALYLCASSVARDSFKANYGYTFGSGTRLTVV.

The V gene is TRBV25-1, the J gene TRBJ1-6; perhaps TRBD1 as D (5 bases). V gave up 5 bases and J gave up 6 bases, with 11 bases separating them. The CDR3 has 14 amino acids. CDR1 and CDR2 from the germline V gene are MGHDK and SYGVNS. CDR3 in amino acids: CASSPGAINSPLHF. The CDR3 DNA reads TGTGCCAGCAGTCCTGGGGCCATTAATTCACCCCTCCACTTT.

The V and J genes are TRBV19 and TRBJ2-1, with TRBD2 matching over 8 bases. The germline CDR1 and CDR2 sequences are LNHDA and SQIVND (reference sequence). This CDR3 spans 16 amino acids. The trim removed 8 bases at V and 0 bases at J, leaving 9 bases unmatched. The CDR3 DNA follows: TGTGCCAGTGGTTTAGCGGGGTTCAGCTCCTACAATGAGCAGTTCTTC. It specifies CASGLAGFSSYNEQFF.

V and J are TRBV10-3 and TRBJ1-2; 7 bases fit TRBD1. The length of the CDR3 is 15 residues. Trimming cost V 6 bases and J 2 bases; bases outside gene matches: 9. The germline CDR1 and CDR2 sequences are ENHRY and SYGVKD. CDR3 sequence reads: CAIRIEDRTNYGYTF. In nucleotides, the CDR3 is TGTGCCATCAGAATTGAGGACAGGACAAACTATGGCTACACCTTC.

This clone was counted only a few times. The chain uses TRBV6-5 and TRBJ1-6; perhaps TRBD1 as D (5 bases). Per germline, CDR1 MNHEY and CDR2 SVGAGI. V lost 2 bases to trimming and J lost 4 bases, with 12 bases between them. The CDR3 has 16 amino acids. The CDR3 spells CASSYAGGTYNSPLHF. The DNA of the CDR3 is TGTGCCAGCAGTTACGCGGGGGGAACATATAATTCACCCCTCCACTTT.

This clone appeared once. The rearrangement uses TRBV19 and TRBJ1-2, with D maybe TRBD1 (6 bases). Germline-derived CDR1 and CDR2 are LNHDA and SQIVND (reference sequence). This CDR3 comprises 13 residues. The V end lost 10 bases, the J end lost 5 bases, and 17 bases lay between the germline ends. The CDR3 spells CATSKGDNYGYTF. CDR3 DNA: TGTGCCACCTCCAAAGGGGACAATTATGGCTACACCTTC.

V is TRBV11-2 and J is TRBJ1-3; 8 nucleotides align to TRBD1. Germline V gene lookup returns CDR1 SGHAT and CDR2 FQNNGV. The CDR3 loop spans 17 amino acids. The ends lost 4 bases at V and 0 bases at J; junction bases unmatched: 8. The CDR3 here is CASSSSTGAYSGNTIYF. CDR3 DNA sequence: TGTGCCAGCAGCTCCTCGACAGGGGCCTACTCTGGAAACACCATATATTTT.

CDR3 amino acids: CASSLGLTGELFF. CDR3 in DNA: TGTGCCAGCAGTTTAGGACTCACCGGGGAGCTGTTTTTT. The chain links TRBV12-3 or TRBV12-4 to TRBJ2-2; no reliable D call. Trimming left V 1 base short and J 4 bases short, with 4 bases between. This CDR3 has 13 amino acids.

CDR3: CASSPTSGDQETQYF. CDR3 bases: TGTGCCAGCAGCCCGACTAGCGGGGACCAAGAGACCCAGTACTTC. This sequence joins TRBV2 and TRBJ2-5, with TRBD2 identical over 11 bases. From germline, CDR1 is SNHLY and CDR2 FYNNEI. The CDR3 extends over 15 amino acids. V was pared by 6 bases and J by 0 bases, with 3 bases of the junction left unmatched.

The chain carries TRBV11-2 and TRBJ2-7; 10 bases are a match to TRBD2. The CDR3 loop spans 16 amino acids. Unmatched junction bases numbered 9, after V lost 5 bases and J lost 2 bases. From germline, CDR1 is SGHAT and CDR2 FQNNGV. DNA of the CDR3: TGTGCCAGCAGCCTCCTGGGACTAGCGTTGACCTACGAGCAGTACTTC. As protein: CASSLLGLALTYEQYF.

V gene TRBV9 combines with J gene TRBJ2-5; D is perhaps TRBD1 (6 bases). Trimming removed 3 bases at V and 0 bases at J, with 9 bases between. CDR3 length equals 14 residues. CDR1 and CDR2 (germline): SGDLS, YYNGEE. CDR3 loop: CASSGWTDQETQYF. Written as DNA, the CDR3 is TGTGCCAGCAGCGGGTGGACAGACCAAGAGACCCAGTACTTC.

This sequence joins TRBV7-2 and TRBJ2-3; D is unresolved. Germline CDR1 reads SGHTA; CDR2 reads FQGNSA. The ends were cut back, 5 bases at V and 5 bases at J, with 8 bases in the middle. This CDR3 has 12 amino acids. CDR3 loop: CASSQHRDTQYF. The CDR3 DNA sequence: TGTGCCAGCAGCCAACATCGAGATACGCAGTATTTT.

This chain uses TRBV6-5 with TRBJ1-1, with D possibly being TRBD1 (5 bases). This CDR3 region has 15 residues. V lost 0 bases, J lost 5 bases, and 13 bases lay in between. Germline CDR1 is MNHEY and CDR2 is SVGAGI. The CDR3 DNA sequence: TGTGCCAGCAGTTACTCAGCCAGTCAGGGAACTGAAGCTTTCTTT. Protein sequence: CASSYSASQGTEAFF.

This chain uses TRBV10-2 with TRBJ1-6; 10 positions agree with TRBD1. Germline V gene data show CDR1 as WSHSY and CDR2 as SAAADI. This CDR3 spans 13 amino acids. V lost 7 bases and J lost 9; bases outside the gene matches: 3. CDR3 in DNA: TGCGCCAGCACCGGGACAGGGGTTTCACCCCTCCACTTT. Amino acids: CASTGTGVSPLHF.

This sequence joins TRBV27 and TRBJ2-1; 10 bases fit TRBD2. The length of the CDR3 is 15 residues. Looked up from germline, CDR1 is MNHEY and CDR2 is SMNVEV (reference sequence). The junction had 5 bases not matched to a gene; V was cut back by 5 bases and J by 4 bases. CDR3 in DNA: TGTGCCAGCAGTCACAGCGGGGGGGGATACAATGAGCAGTTCTTC. This translates into CASSHSGGGYNEQFF.